This is a list of T cell receptor beta chains from one sample in a study of blood T cell repertoires in COVID-19. Sequencing used immunoSEQ multiplex PCR; TCRdb keeps in-frame clones, though not all of them. The sample holds over 40,000 clones; approximately 91% are singletons and the top ten take around a tenth. Sequenced material: peripheral blood. Every receptor here comes from a woman aged 80 or over with acute or convalescent COVID-19. The CDR3 runs from the conserved cysteine through the conserved F or W. A D gene is named only where the DNA matches it firmly. Clone size, where shown, is once, few, many, or a class for clones that have expanded.

TRBV12-3/TRBV12-4	13	NA	NA	TRBJ1-2	TGTGCCAGCAGTCATCCGGGGAAGCGCGGCTACACCTTC	CASSHPGKRGYTF
TRBV5-4	15	NA	NA	TRBJ1-1	TGTGCCAGCAGCTTAGCCGGAGGGCTGGGCACTGAAGCTTTCTTT	CASSLAGGLGTEAFF
TRBV7-2	14	NA	NA	TRBJ2-5	TGTGCCAGCAGCCCATGGACAGAGGAGGAGACCCAGTACTTC	CASSPWTEEETQYF
TRBV19	14	NA	NA	TRBJ1-4	TGTGCCAGTAGTATGGCCCAGGCTAATGAAAAACTGTTTTTT	CASSMAQANEKLFF
TRBV7-9	15	NA	NA	TRBJ2-1	TGTGCCAGCAGCCCCCAGGGAAGCTCCTACAATGAGCAGTTCTTC	CASSPQGSSYNEQFF
TRBV12-3/TRBV12-4	13	TRBD1	once	TRBJ1-4	TGTGCCAGCAGCCCCGACAGGGGCGAAAAACTGTTTTTT	CASSPDRGEKLFF
TRBV7-8	15	TRBD2	NA	TRBJ2-1	TGTGCCAGCAGCTTAGACGCACTAGCGGGAGGTGAGCAGTTCTTC	CASSLDALAGGEQFF
TRBV2	13	NA	NA	TRBJ2-7	TGTGCCAGCAGGTATACTTTAGACTACGAGCAGTACTTC	CASRYTLDYEQYF
TRBV6-5	15	NA	NA	TRBJ2-2	TGTGCCAGCACAAAGGTCCCCCACGGTCGGGGGGCACTGTTTTTT	CASTKVPHGRGALFF
TRBV5-4	14	TRBD1	NA	TRBJ2-7	TGTGCCAGCAGCACGGGACAGGGGTCCTACGAGCAGTACTTC	CASSTGQGSYEQYF
TRBV4-1	18	TRBD2	few	TRBJ2-1	TGCGCCAGCAGCCAAGAAAAGGGCGGGAGGGCAGAATACAATGAGCAGTTCTTC	CASSQEKGGRAEYNEQFF
TRBV7-9	15	NA	NA	TRBJ2-1	TGTGCCAGCAGCCAAAGGGGGGGAGGGTTGAGTGAGCAGTTCTTC	CASSQRGGGLSEQFF
TRBV4-3	16	TRBD1	once	TRBJ1-5	TGCGCCAGCAGCCAAGAATGGGGACAGGGGTTCCAGCCCCAGCATTTT	CASSQEWGQGFQPQHF
TRBV18	16	NA	NA	TRBJ2-7	TGTGCCAGCTCACCTGCTCCAGGACACACAACCTACGAGCAGTACTTC	CASSPAPGHTTYEQYF
TRBV29-1	12	NA	NA	TRBJ1-1	TGTGGGAGTTCAAAGGGGGACACTGAAGCTTTCTTT	CGSSKGDTEAFF
TRBV5-8	16	TRBD2	NA	TRBJ2-7	TGTGCCAGCAGCTTGAAGACTTCTAGCGGAGCCTACGAGCAGTACTTC	CASSLKTSSGAYEQYF
TRBV3-1/TRBV3-2	16	NA	NA	TRBJ2-7	TGTGCCAGCAGCCAAGATTGGGCTAGCGCTATCTACGAGCAGTACTTC	CASSQDWASAIYEQYF
TRBV11-2	13	NA	NA	TRBJ1-3	TGTGCCAGCAGCTTAGAGGAGGGAATCACCATATATTTT	CASSLEEGITIYF
TRBV7-9	15	TRBD2	NA	TRBJ2-1	TGTGCCAGCAGCTATCGTAATAGCGGGAGTAATGAGCAGTTCTTC	CASSYRNSGSNEQFF
TRBV7-6	19	TRBD2	NA	TRBJ2-2	TGTGCCAGCAGACCGGCTGCGCCGAGACTAGCGGGGAACACCGGGGAGCTGTTTTTT	CASRPAAPRLAGNTGELFF
TRBV5-1	15	TRBD2	NA	TRBJ2-1	TGCGCCAGCAGTCCCGGGACTAGCGGTTACAATGAGCAGTTCTTC	CASSPGTSGYNEQFF
TRBV5-1	17	TRBD2	few	TRBJ2-3	TGCGCCAGCAGCTCGGGACTAGCGGACTTAAGCACAGATACGCAGTATTTT	CASSSGLADLSTDTQYF
TRBV5-1	13	NA	NA	TRBJ2-1	TGCGCCAGCAGTCAGTCTCCCCAGGGTGAGCAGTTCTTC	CASSQSPQGEQFF
TRBV7-2	16	TRBD1	NA	TRBJ2-4	TGTGCCAGCAGCGATAGGACAGGGGGCTTCAAAAACATTCAGTACTTC	CASSDRTGGFKNIQYF
TRBV5-5	14	NA	NA	TRBJ1-2	TGTGCCAGCAGCCTGGACGGAGCTAACTATGGCTACACCTTC	CASSLDGANYGYTF
TRBV3-1/TRBV3-2	14	NA	NA	TRBJ1-2	TGTGCCAGCAACCTAAGGGGTTCCAGCTATGGCTACACCTTC	CASNLRGSSYGYTF
TRBV6-2/TRBV6-3	15	TRBD2	NA	TRBJ2-3	TGTGCCAGCAGTTACAGTAGCGGGAGTGCAGATACGCAGTATTTT	CASSYSSGSADTQYF